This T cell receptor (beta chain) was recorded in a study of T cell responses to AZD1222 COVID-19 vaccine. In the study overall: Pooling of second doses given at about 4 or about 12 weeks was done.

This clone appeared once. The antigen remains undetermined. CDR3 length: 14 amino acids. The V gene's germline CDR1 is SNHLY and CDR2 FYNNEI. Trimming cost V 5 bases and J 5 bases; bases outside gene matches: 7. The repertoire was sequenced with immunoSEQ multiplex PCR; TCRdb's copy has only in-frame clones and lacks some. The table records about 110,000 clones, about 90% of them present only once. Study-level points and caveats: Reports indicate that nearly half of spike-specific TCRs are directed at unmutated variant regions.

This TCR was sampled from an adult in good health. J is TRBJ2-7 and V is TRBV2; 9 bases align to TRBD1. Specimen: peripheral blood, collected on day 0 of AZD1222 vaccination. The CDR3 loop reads CASSSDRGGDEQYF. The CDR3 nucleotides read TGTGCCAGCAGTTCGGACAGGGGAGGGGACGAGCAGTACTTC.